This TCR beta chain emerged from a study of T cell repertoires in cytomegalovirus infection. Overall study: Carrying CMV and the relevant HLA type showed in public TCR beta signatures.

MiXCR was run by TCRdb on the reads, yielding one entry per CDR3 protein. Of fewer than 200,000 distinct CDR3 sequences listed, around an eighth are singletons. This clonotype was recorded a few times. The CDR3 loop spans 15 amino acids. Looked up from germline, CDR1 is SGDLS and CDR2 is YYNGEE. V was pared by 3 bases and J by 0 bases, with 7 bases between. The material sequenced was PBMCs. The clonotype originates from a human donor in good health (CMV status not recorded). Some clones in this sample may be carry-over from other donors' samples. The chain links TRBV9 to TRBJ1-6; D is undetermined. CDR3 sequence reads: CASSATNSYNSPLHF. CDR3 coding DNA: TGTGCCAGCAGCGCGACGAACTCCTATAATTCACCCCTCCACTTT.